This TCR beta chain was obtained from a study of glioma-infiltrating T cells. Notes on the study in general: Above-expected tissue-blood divergence occurred in all gliomas, most in low-grade ones. Only very few CDR3 sequences appeared in both tissue and blood.

As for this clonotype: The antigen is unknown.

Germline values: CDR1 MNHNS, CDR2 SASEGT. The CDR3 is 15 amino acids. Using RNA template, CDR3s of TCR alpha and beta were amplified with iRepertoire arm-PCR. One-step reverse transcription and amplification started from roughly 100-400 ng of tissue mRNA or PBMC total RNA. TCRdb processed the multiplex PCR reads anew with MiXCR; each CDR3 protein has one entry. The sample has some 120,000 distinct CDR3 sequences, less than 30% seen once; the top ten hold 13% to 15%. This clonotype was obtained from a human donor with low-grade glioma or glioblastoma, undergoing nonglioma brain surgery, or in good health (not recorded which). This sequence joins TRBV6-1 and TRBJ2-5, with 8 bases identical to TRBD1. Specimen: glioma tissue, nonneoplastic brain tissue, or PBMCs (not recorded which). The CDR3 bases are TGTGTCAGTACTCCGGGACAGGCTTTTCAAGAGACCCAGTACTTC. Encoded protein: CVSTPGQAFQETQYF.